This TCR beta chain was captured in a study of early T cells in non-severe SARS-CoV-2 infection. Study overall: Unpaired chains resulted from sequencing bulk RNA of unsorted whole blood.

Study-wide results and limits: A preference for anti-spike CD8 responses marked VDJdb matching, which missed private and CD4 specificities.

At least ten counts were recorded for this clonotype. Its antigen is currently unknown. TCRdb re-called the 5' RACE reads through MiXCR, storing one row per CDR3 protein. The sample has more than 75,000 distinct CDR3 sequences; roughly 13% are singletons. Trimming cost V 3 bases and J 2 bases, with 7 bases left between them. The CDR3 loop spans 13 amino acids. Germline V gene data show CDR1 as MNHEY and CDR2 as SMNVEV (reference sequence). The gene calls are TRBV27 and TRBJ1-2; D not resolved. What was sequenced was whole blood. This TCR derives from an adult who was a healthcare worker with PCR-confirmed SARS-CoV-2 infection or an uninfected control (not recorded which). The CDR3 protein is CASSFTVNYGYTF. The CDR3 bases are TGTGCCAGCAGTTTTACAGTCAACTATGGCTACACCTTC.